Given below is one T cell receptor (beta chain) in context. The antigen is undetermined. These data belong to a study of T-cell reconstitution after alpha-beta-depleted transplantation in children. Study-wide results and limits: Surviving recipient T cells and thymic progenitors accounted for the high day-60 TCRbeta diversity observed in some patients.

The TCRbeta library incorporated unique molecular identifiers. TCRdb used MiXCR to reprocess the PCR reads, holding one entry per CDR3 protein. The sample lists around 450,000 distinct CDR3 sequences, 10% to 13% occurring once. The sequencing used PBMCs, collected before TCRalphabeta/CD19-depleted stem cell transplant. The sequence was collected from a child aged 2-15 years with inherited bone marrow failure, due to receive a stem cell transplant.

CDR3: CASSWGDLNEQFF. DNA for the CDR3: TGTGCCAGCAGCTGGGGAGACCTCAATGAGCAGTTCTTC. The chain employs TRBV5-6 and TRBJ2-1; TRBD2 might be the D (5 bases). The V gene's germline CDR1 is SGHDT and CDR2 YYEEEE. The CDR3 has 13 amino acids. V gave up 3 bases and J gave up 6 bases, with 10 bases separating them.